This T cell receptor beta chain was observed in a study of cytomegalovirus exposure and HLA in healthy donors. Turning to the study itself: T cells numbering some 170 million yielded approximately 100 million unique TCR beta sequences in an earlier analysis.

In the PCR, 60 Vbeta and 13 Jbeta primers were used. The method was immunoSEQ multiplex PCR; TCRdb's version includes in-frame clones alone and lacks a portion of them. The repertoire table contains roughly 82,000 clones. Comment on this clone: Its target is not known.

General study results and limits: In a later analysis, the majority of CMV-associated beta chains seemingly showed HLA restriction.

This clonotype originated in a woman aged 60-75 years in good health and CMV-seronegative. The sequenced sample was PBMCs.

In DNA, the CDR3 is TGCGCCAGCAGCCAAGACAGGGTCAATGGCTACACCTTC. Encoded protein: CASSQDRVNGYTF. The gene calls are TRBV4-3 and TRBJ1-2; a possible D gene is TRBD1 (5 bases). Germline V gene lookup returns CDR1 LGHNA and CDR2 YSLEER. CDR3 length equals 13 residues. Trimming pared 0 bases from V and 6 bases from J, leaving 8 bases between.